These T cell receptor beta chains were read from a single sample in a study of T-cell memory formation after mild COVID-19. TCRdb used MiXCR to reprocess the 5' RACE reads, holding one entry per CDR3 protein. The sample includes 120,000 to 150,000 distinct CDR3 sequences, roughly 6.2% of them seen just once. Sequenced input: PBMCs or a T cell subset sorted from them (not recorded which). The source is an adult woman who had mild COVID-19 (a few samples of this study predate the infection). Cell type and time point are not known. The CDR3 runs from the conserved cysteine through the conserved F or W. D genes are given only for firm matches. Not all rows give a size; the values are once, few, many and, for expanded clones, a class.

>TRBV6-5|TRBD1|TRBJ2-1|few
CASSYAPGTGDNEQFF
TGTGCCAGCAGTTACGCCCCCGGGACAGGCGACAATGAGCAGTTCTTC
>TRBV7-3|TRBD1|TRBJ2-7|many
CASSSGGTYEQYF
TGTGCCAGCAGCTCAGGGGGCACCTACGAGCAGTACTTC
>TRBV10-3|NA|TRBJ1-1|NA
CAISDRVGTEAFF
TGTGCCATCAGTGATCGGGTGGGAACTGAAGCTTTCTTT
>TRBV27|NA|TRBJ1-1|once
CASRPGVDRSTEAFF
TGTGCCAGCAGGCCTGGGGTCGACAGAAGCACTGAAGCTTTCTTT
>TRBV6-2/TRBV6-3|NA|TRBJ2-4|few
CASSYGRGRSNIQYF
TGTGCCAGCAGTTATGGGCGGGGCCGGTCAAACATTCAGTACTTC
>TRBV4-1|TRBD2|TRBJ2-1|many
CASSQEVRRAGARNEQFF
TGCGCCAGCAGCCAAGAGGTCCGTCGAGCGGGGGCGAGGAATGAGCAGTTCTTC
>TRBV23-1|NA|TRBJ1-5|NA
CASSQTPFSAGRKQPQHF
TGCGCCAGCAGTCAAACCCCCTTTAGTGCAGGGAGGAAGCAGCCCCAGCATTTT
>TRBV6-1|NA|TRBJ2-2|few
CASSERRTGELFF
TGTGCCAGCAGTGAGAGGCGCACCGGGGAGCTGTTTTTT
>TRBV20-1|TRBD1|TRBJ1-1|many
CSASRGVDTEAFF
TGCAGTGCTAGCAGGGGGGTGGACACTGAAGCTTTCTTT
>TRBV20-1|NA|TRBJ1-4|NA
CSASDPGAGEKLFF
TGCAGTGCTAGTGATCCGGGAGCAGGCGAAAAACTGTTTTTT
>TRBV3-1|NA|TRBJ1-2|NA
CASSPVPGGYTF
TGTGCCAGCAGCCCAGTACCAGGAGGCTACACCTTC
>TRBV15|NA|TRBJ2-7|many
CATSRVPQSYEQYF
TGTGCCACCAGCAGAGTTCCACAGTCCTACGAGCAGTACTTC
>TRBV12-3/TRBV12-4|NA|TRBJ1-1|few
CASTSAGENGAFF
TGTGCCAGCACCTCCGCAGGGGAAAACGGAGCTTTCTTT
>TRBV3-1|NA|TRBJ1-4|NA
CASSRESGVAEKLFF
TGTGCCAGCAGCCGAGAATCAGGGGTAGCTGAAAAACTGTTTTTT
>TRBV9|NA|TRBJ1-1|many
CASSVEEGRHSEAFF
TGTGCCAGCAGCGTAGAAGAGGGGAGACATTCTGAAGCTTTCTTT
>TRBV29-1|TRBD1|TRBJ2-2|NA
CSVETGAGGELFF
TGCAGCGTTGAGACAGGGGCGGGCGGGGAGCTGTTTTTT
>TRBV2|TRBD2|TRBJ2-1|few
CASDRGGLALSYNEQFF
TGTGCCAGCGATCGCGGGGGGCTAGCCCTCTCCTACAATGAGCAGTTCTTC